Shown below are 14 T cell receptor beta chains from a single sample sequenced in a study of cytomegalovirus exposure and HLA in healthy donors. Use of 60 Vbeta and 13 Jbeta primers characterized the PCR. Only in-frame clones appear in the TCRdb table, and some are missing; sequencing was by immunoSEQ multiplex PCR. Of around 150,000 clones listed, less than 90% are singletons. The sample taken for sequencing was PBMCs. The source of these receptors is a man aged 18 to 29 in good health and CMV-seronegative.

The CDR3 loop reads CAISGLGQGGTGELFF. The CDR3 nucleotides are TGTGCCATCAGTGGTTTAGGACAGGGAGGCACCGGGGAGCTGTTTTTT. The chain has TRBV10-3 and TRBJ2-2, with 8 bases identical to TRBD1. V dropped 4 bases and J dropped 4; count of bases not matched to a gene: 8. The CDR3 covers 16 residues. Germline V gives CDR1 ENHRY, CDR2 SYGVKD.

This sequence joins TRBV30 and TRBJ1-5; D is perhaps TRBD1 (5 bases). This CDR3 spans 15 amino acids. Trimming left V 6 bases short and J 2 bases short, with 17 bases between. CDR1 and CDR2 from the germline V gene are GTSNPN and SVGIG (reference sequence). The chain's CDR3 is CACRRVAYGNQPQHF. The CDR3 coding sequence is TGTGCCTGTCGCAGGGTGGCATACGGCAATCAGCCCCAGCATTTT.

The chain carries TRBV19 and TRBJ1-2; 9 bases align to TRBD1. The germline V gene has CDR1 LNHDA and CDR2 SQIVND (reference sequence). The CDR3 is 14 residues long. The ends lost 6 bases at V and 8 bases at J; junction bases unmatched: 10. CDR3 residues: CASSPRGQGGGYTF. The CDR3 nucleotides read TGTGCCAGTAGCCCAAGGGGACAGGGTGGAGGCTACACCTTC.

The CDR3 DNA reads as TGTGCCAGCAGCTTGAGAGCGACAGGGGGCAGGGAGACCCAGTACTTC. This translates into CASSLRATGGRETQYF. The chain recombines TRBV7-2 with TRBJ2-5, with TRBD1 matching over 10 bases. The CDR3 sequence is 16 residues long. Germline-derived CDR1 and CDR2 are SGHTA and FQGNSA. The V segment lost 3 bases and the J segment 5 bases; nucleotides outside the gene matches: 9.

This clone was seen once. The junction and the germline gene differ at one end; a read error may be behind it. The rearrangement joins TRBV7-9 to TRBJ2-1; 8 bases map to TRBD2. The CDR3 consists of 16 residues. Germline V lookup: CDR1 SEHNR, CDR2 FQNEAQ (reference sequence). Here the CDR3 DNA reads TGTTCCAGCAGCCCTAGACTAGCGTTGACCTACAATGAGCAGTTCTTC. Protein: CSSSPRLALTYNEQFF.

The chain couples TRBV27 to TRBJ2-5; tentatively, D is TRBD1 (7 bases). CDR3 length: 15 residues. CDR1 is MNHEY and CDR2 is SMNVEV in the germline V gene (reference sequence). Trimming removed 5 bases from V and 2 bases from J, with 15 bases in between. The CDR3 nucleotides are TGTGCCAGCAGTGTGTTGCAGGGGGGACAAGAGACCCAGTACTTC. It translates to CASSVLQGGQETQYF.

The V and J genes are TRBV2 and TRBJ1-3, with TRBD1 as a possible D gene (5 bases). Germline CDR1 is SNHLY and CDR2 is FYNNEI. This CDR3 spans 13 amino acids. V gave up 11 bases and J gave up 0 bases, with 11 bases separating them. Written as DNA, the CDR3 is TGTGCCGGAATGGGGCGCTCTGGAAACACCATATATTTT. It yields the protein CAGMGRSGNTIYF.

The genes are TRBV6-5 and TRBJ2-1; tentatively, D is TRBD2 (6 bases). The CDR3 extends over 14 amino acids. Per the germline V gene, CDR1 is MNHEY and CDR2 is SVGAGI. The V end was cut by 5 bases, the J end by 9 bases, with 17 bases between. The CDR3 is CASSPLEGLSEQFF. The CDR3 nucleotides are TGTGCCAGCAGTCCCCTGGAGGGGTTAAGTGAGCAGTTCTTC.

The rearrangement joins TRBV5-6 to TRBJ2-2; D possibly corresponds to TRBD1 (6 bases). Trimming removed 0 bases at V and 4 bases at J, with 13 bases between. This CDR3 region has 16 residues. Germline V gene lookup returns CDR1 SGHDT and CDR2 YYEEEE. The CDR3 region is CASSLVRTAATGELFF. The CDR3 DNA sequence: TGTGCCAGCAGCTTGGTACGGACAGCGGCCACCGGGGAGCTGTTTTTT.

The chain joins TRBV7-3 to TRBJ2-1; TRBD2 matches at 10 bases. V lost 5 bases to trimming and J lost 5 bases; unmatched junction nucleotides: 6. Per the germline V gene, CDR1 is SGHTA and CDR2 is FQGTGA. This CDR3 spans 15 amino acids. The CDR3 DNA reads TGTGCCAGCAGCCATGCTAGCGGGGGAGACAATGAGCAGTTCTTC. Protein product: CASSHASGGDNEQFF.

This CDR3 reads CASSPPGGSEQYF. The CDR3 bases are TGTGCCAGCAGCCCCCCGGGGGGGAGCGAGCAGTACTTC. The chain recombines TRBV6-5 with TRBJ2-7, with TRBD2 matching 8 bases. The V segment lost 6 bases and the J segment 6 bases; nucleotides outside the gene matches: 7. The CDR3 spans 13 residues. Germline V CDR1 and CDR2: MNHEY, SVGAGI.

The chain recombines TRBV18 with TRBJ1-5; 8 nucleotides line up with TRBD1. Germline V CDR1 and CDR2: KGHSH, LQKENI. The CDR3 loop spans 14 amino acids. V lost 3 bases and J lost 4; bases outside the gene matches: 2. As DNA, the CDR3 is TGTGCCAGCTCACCGGGACAGGTGAATCAGCCCCAGCATTTT. As protein: CASSPGQVNQPQHF.

The rearrangement joins TRBV29-1 to TRBJ2-1; a weak D match, TRBD2 (5 bases). CDR1 and CDR2 (germline): SQVTM, ANQGSEA. This CDR3 has 16 amino acids. Deletions cut 1 base from V and 1 base from J, with 14 bases between. The CDR3 nucleotides read TGCAGCGTTGAAGCCCCTCGGGGTGGGTCCTACAATGAGCAGTTCTTC. Amino acids: CSVEAPRGGSYNEQFF.

This sequence joins TRBV28 and TRBJ1-5; D may be TRBD1 (6 bases). Germline V CDR1 and CDR2: MDHEN, SYDVKM. The CDR3 is 15 amino acids. The V gene lost 7 bases and the J gene lost 2 bases, with 15 bases spanning the gap. The DNA for the CDR3 is TGTGCCAGCACCCTGGGGGGGGCGCGCAATCAGCCCCAGCATTTT. This gives the protein CASTLGGARNQPQHF.